Below, 24 T cell receptor beta chains from the same sample are listed, as sequenced in a study of blood T cells in healthy people across ages. Then a second PCR, running roughly 7 to 11 cycles, was carried out with a sample-barcoded 5' primer and a J-beta primer mix. TCRdb passed the 5' RACE reads through MiXCR, listing each CDR3 protein once. The sample carries hundreds of thousands of distinct CDR3 sequences, roughly 50% recorded once. Material for sequencing was blood. The receptors here all came from a young man in good health.

This chain joins TRBV20-1 and TRBJ2-7, with 7 bases matching TRBD1. There are 14 residues in the CDR3. Germline V gene sequence: CDR1 DFQATT, CDR2 SNEGSKA (reference sequence). The V gene end was trimmed by 0 bases and the J gene end by 1 base; junction bases not matched to a gene: 3. CDR3 sequence reads: CSARDWDSSYEQYF. The CDR3 bases are TGCAGTGCTAGAGATTGGGACAGTTCCTACGAGCAGTACTTC.

The sample holds a few counts of this clonotype. This chain uses TRBV29-1 with TRBJ1-1; D call uncertain. Germline assignment: CDR1 SQVTM and CDR2 ANQGSEA. Trimming left V 4 bases short and J 7 bases short, with 10 bases between. CDR3 length equals 11 residues. CDR3 loop: CSVGGPLEAFF. The DNA for the CDR3 is TGCAGCGTTGGTGGACCGCTTGAAGCTTTCTTT.

The chain links TRBV5-6 to TRBJ2-1; 10 positions agree with TRBD2. Per germline, CDR1 SGHDT and CDR2 YYEEEE. Trimming removed 4 bases from V and 8 bases from J; junction bases left unmatched: 18. The CDR3 length is 18 residues. The CDR3 DNA follows: TGTGCCAGCAGCCGAAAACGACTAGCGGGTTCCCGGCGAGATGAGCAGTTCTTC. It translates to CASSRKRLAGSRRDEQFF.

This clonotype was observed a single time. At one of its ends the junction is not consistent with the germline gene, which may arise from a read error. This sequence joins TRBV11-2 and TRBJ2-1, with 7 bases lining up with TRBD2. Germline V gene data show CDR1 as SGHAT and CDR2 as FQNNGV. There are 15 residues in the CDR3. The CDR3 bases are TGTGCTAGCAGCCCCTCGGGGGGTTTGTACGGTGAGCAGTTCTTC. Its protein product is CASSPSGGLYGEQFF. The full variable domain, rest sourced from reference TRBV11-2 and TRBJ2-1, is EAGVAQSPRYKIIEKRQSVAFWCNPISGHATLYWYQQILGQGPKLLIQFQNNGVVDDSQLPKDRFSAERLKGVDSTLKIQPAKLEDSAVYLCASSPSGGLYGEQFFGPGTRLTVL.

Of note for this clonotype: Compared with germline, one end of the junction differs, possibly owing to a read error. The chain employs TRBV20-1 and TRBJ2-3; TRBD2 aligns across 8 bases. CDR1 and CDR2 from the germline V gene are DFQATT and SNEGSKA (reference sequence). CDR3 length: 15 amino acids. This chain's CDR3 is CSTSGPILSTDTQYF. The CDR3 DNA reads as TGCAGTACTAGCGGCCCTATTCTTAGCACAGATACGCAGTATTTT.

This clonotype was detected once. The genes are TRBV7-2 and TRBJ2-2; no clear D. This CDR3 has 13 residues. The germline CDR1 and CDR2 sequences are SGHTA and FQGNSA. Trimming shortened V by 3 bases and J by 9 bases, and 11 bases separated the two germline ends. CDR3 loop: CASSFVVWRELFF. Here the CDR3 DNA reads TGTGCCAGCAGCTTTGTGGTTTGGCGGGAGCTGTTTTTT.

This clonotype was counted a few times. The chain carries TRBV4-1 and TRBJ2-3; D unclear. Trimming pared 1 base from V and 2 bases from J, leaving 10 bases between. The CDR3 runs to 15 residues. Germline CDR1 is MGHRA and CDR2 is YSYEKL. The CDR3 sequence is CASSQVGLTTDTQYF. The CDR3 DNA follows: TGCGCCAGCAGCCAAGTGGGCCTTACCACAGATACGCAGTATTTT.

V usage is TRBV14 and J usage is TRBJ1-4; 9 bases are shared with TRBD1. This CDR3 region has 14 residues. Germline V CDR1 and CDR2: SGHDN, FVKESK. V shed 5 bases, J shed 2 bases, and the junction held 0 bases outside the gene matches. The CDR3 DNA reads as TGTGCCAGCAGCGGACAGGGGACTAATGAAAAACTGTTTTTT. It translates to CASSGQGTNEKLFF. The entire variable domain, with the rest obtained from reference TRBV14 and TRBJ1-4, is as follows: EAGVTQFPSHSVIEKGQTVTLRCDPISGHDNLYWYRRVMGKEIKFLLHFVKESKQDESGMPNNRFLAERTGGTYSTLKVQPAELEDSGVYFCASSGQGTNEKLFFGSGTQLSVL.

The V gene is TRBV20-1, the J gene TRBJ2-4; D is possibly TRBD1 (6 bases). The germline V gene has CDR1 DFQATT and CDR2 SNEGSKA (reference sequence). The CDR3 is 16 amino acids. The V and J ends lost 0 bases and 7 bases respectively, with 19 bases between them. CDR3 loop: CSARDGAGAFWNIQYF. The CDR3 bases are TGCAGTGCTAGAGATGGTGCAGGGGCCTTTTGGAACATTCAGTACTTC.

This clonotype has a handful of counts. The gene calls are TRBV7-2 and TRBJ2-5; maybe TRBD2 (6 bases). V was clipped by 1 base and J by 5 bases, with 17 bases between them. Per the germline V gene, CDR1 is SGHTA and CDR2 is FQGNSA. CDR3 length equals 16 residues. As DNA, the CDR3 is TGTGCCAGCAGCTTAGTCCCTATTGGCGGGACGGAGACCCAGTACTTC. This encodes CASSLVPIGGTETQYF.

This clonotype was found once. Germline and junction disagree at one end, which may indicate a read error. This chain links TRBV7-9 with TRBJ1-1; D is uncertain. This CDR3 is 13 amino acids long. Per the germline V gene, CDR1 is SEHNR and CDR2 is FQNEAQ (reference sequence). CDR3 DNA: TGTGCCAGCAGCTTTGCAGATAACACTGTAGCTTTCTTT. Protein sequence: CASSFADNTVAFF.

This clonotype has just a few counts. The rearrangement links TRBV20-1 to TRBJ2-7, with D uncertain. CDR1 and CDR2 from the germline V gene are DFQATT and SNEGSKA (reference sequence). The CDR3 sequence is 15 residues long. V shed 2 bases and J shed 3 bases, with 17 bases lying between them. The CDR3 region is CSARSEDAEHYEQYF. CDR3 nucleotide sequence: TGCAGTGCTAGAAGCGAAGATGCAGAACACTACGAGCAGTACTTC.

The CDR3 DNA is TGTGCCATCAGTGGATTGGGGGGACTAGCGGCTACAGAGCAGTTCTTC. Translation: CAISGLGGLAATEQFF. The rearrangement links TRBV10-3 to TRBJ2-1; 11 bases align to TRBD2. The V segment lost 4 bases and the J segment 10 bases; nucleotides outside the gene matches: 12. CDR1 and CDR2 (germline): ENHRY, SYGVKD. There are 16 residues in the CDR3.

The rearrangement uses TRBV5-1 and TRBJ2-6, with D unclear. Germline V gives CDR1 SGHRS, CDR2 YFSETQ. The CDR3 loop spans 16 amino acids. The V and J ends lost 3 bases and 2 bases respectively, with 12 bases between them. For the CDR3, the DNA is TGCGCCAGCAGCTCCTCCCGGACGGCTGGGGCCAACGTCCTGACTTTC. Encoded protein: CASSSSRTAGANVLTF.

This clonotype was counted once. The chain has TRBV27 and TRBJ2-7; D might be TRBD1 or TRBD2, each matching 6 bases. Germline lookup yields CDR1 MNHEY and CDR2 SMNVEV (reference sequence). CDR3 size: 13 residues. The ends were cut back, 4 bases at V and 7 bases at J, with 14 bases in the middle. The DNA for the CDR3 is TGTGCCAGCAGTTGGATAGGGGGGAATGAGCAGTACTTC. Its protein is CASSWIGGNEQYF.

This clonotype has more than one count but fewer than ten. V gene TRBV15 combines with J gene TRBJ1-4; TRBD1 aligns across 9 bases. Germline V CDR1 and CDR2: LNHNV, YYDKDF (reference sequence). This CDR3 comprises 12 residues. The V and J ends lost 6 bases and 7 bases, in that order; junction bases with no gene match: 0. CDR3 region: CATRDRGEKLFF. The DNA of the CDR3 is TGTGCCACCAGGGACAGGGGTGAAAAACTGTTTTTT.

Comment on this clonotype: A much larger clone sits a single nucleotide away, making a read error possible. This chain links TRBV29-1 with TRBJ1-2; D perhaps matches TRBD1 (5 bases). Between the trimmed V and J ends, which lost 7 bases and 6 bases, there was a span of 12 bases. This CDR3 region has 11 residues. The germline CDR1 and CDR2 sequences are SQVTM and ANQGSEA. The CDR3 spells CSAQGGHGYTF. The CDR3 DNA sequence: TGCAGCGCCCAGGGTGGGCATGGCTACACCTTC.

This rearrangement joins TRBV10-3 to TRBJ2-1; TRBD1 agrees at 9 bases. Germline CDR1 and CDR2: ENHRY and SYGVKD. The junction had 3 bases not matched to a gene; V was cut back by 4 bases and J by 14 bases. This CDR3 is built from 11 residues. CDR3 sequence reads: CAISGQGGKFF. The CDR3, as DNA: TGTGCCATCAGTGGACAGGGGGGCAAGTTCTTC.

The genes are TRBV6-6 and TRBJ1-5; D possibly corresponds to TRBD1 (5 bases). V gave up 4 bases and J gave up 1 base, with 11 bases separating them. The CDR3 contains 15 residues. Germline-derived CDR1 and CDR2 are MNHNY and SVGAGI (reference sequence). The CDR3 DNA reads TGTGCCAGCAGTTTGAGGGGCTTCAGCAATCAGCCCCAGCATTTT. Its translation: CASSLRGFSNQPQHF.

This rearrangement joins TRBV4-2 to TRBJ2-1; 11 positions match TRBD2. The CDR3 spans 17 residues. Per germline, CDR1 LGHNA and CDR2 YNFKEQ. V lost 1 base to trimming and J lost 4 bases; unmatched junction nucleotides: 6. CDR3 DNA sequence: TGTGCCAGCAGCCAAGGTCAAGGGACTAGCGGTTACAATGAGCAGTTCTTC. This encodes CASSQGQGTSGYNEQFF.

The chain couples TRBV20-1 to TRBJ2-3, with TRBD2 matching over 10 bases. CDR1 and CDR2 from the germline V gene are DFQATT and SNEGSKA (reference sequence). The CDR3 has 17 residues. V lost 4 bases and J lost 4; bases outside the gene matches: 14. The CDR3, as DNA: TGCAGTGCTAAAGCACTCCGGACTAGCGGAGCTCCAGATACGCAGTATTTT. Translated, it gives CSAKALRTSGAPDTQYF.

This clonotype was counted between two and nine times. J is TRBJ1-2 and V is TRBV7-6; D is uncertain. V shed 1 base and J shed 4 bases, with 16 bases lying between them. Germline assignment: CDR1 SGHVS and CDR2 FNYEAQ. This CDR3 contains 16 residues. CDR3 bases: TGTGCCAGCAGCTTAGGAATCGGCAGAACTTCCTATGGCTACACCTTC. Translation: CASSLGIGRTSYGYTF. The full variable domain, its missing parts supplied by reference TRBV7-6 and TRBJ1-2, is GAGVSQSPRYKVTKRGQDVALRCDPISGHVSLYWYRQALGQGPEFLTYFNYEAQQDKSGLPNDRFSAERPEGSISTLTIQRTEQRDSAMYRCASSLGIGRTSYGYTFGSGTRLTVV.

V and J are TRBV4-2 and TRBJ2-1; D not resolved. V was clipped by 0 bases and J by 5 bases, with 14 bases between them. In germline, CDR1 is LGHNA, CDR2 YNFKEQ. This CDR3 contains 16 residues. CDR3 protein: CASSQDPGSLDNEQFF. In DNA form, the CDR3 reads TGTGCCAGCAGCCAAGATCCAGGAAGTCTGGACAATGAGCAGTTCTTC.

This clonotype was counted many times. CDR3 sequence reads: CASSQLAGQITDTQYF. DNA of the CDR3: TGTGCCAGCAGCCAGCTAGCGGGACAAATCACAGATACGCAGTATTTT. The chain has TRBV14 and TRBJ2-3; 9 bases agree with TRBD2. The CDR3 extends over 16 amino acids. The V segment lost 3 bases and the J segment 2 bases; nucleotides outside the gene matches: 6. The germline gives CDR1 SGHDN, CDR2 FVKESK. The full variable domain, in which reference TRBV14 and TRBJ2-3 provide the parts outside the CDR3, is EAGVTQFPSHSVIEKGQTVTLRCDPISGHDNLYWYRRVMGKEIKFLLHFVKESKQDESGMPNNRFLAERTGGTYSTLKVQPAELEDSGVYFCASSQLAGQITDTQYFGPGTRLTVL.